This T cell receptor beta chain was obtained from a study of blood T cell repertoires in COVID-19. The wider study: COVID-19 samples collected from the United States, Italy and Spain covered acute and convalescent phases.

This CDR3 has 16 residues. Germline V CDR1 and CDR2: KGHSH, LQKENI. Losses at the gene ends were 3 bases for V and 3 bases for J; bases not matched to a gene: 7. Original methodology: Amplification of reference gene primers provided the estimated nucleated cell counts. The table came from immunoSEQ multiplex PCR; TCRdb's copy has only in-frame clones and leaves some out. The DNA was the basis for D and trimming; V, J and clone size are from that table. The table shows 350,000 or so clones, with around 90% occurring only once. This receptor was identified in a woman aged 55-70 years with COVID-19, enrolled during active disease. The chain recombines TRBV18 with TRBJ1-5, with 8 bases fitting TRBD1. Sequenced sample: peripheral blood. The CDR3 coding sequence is TGTGCCAGCTCACCGGGGACAGGAAAAACCAATCAGCCCCAGCATTTT. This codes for CASSPGTGKTNQPQHF.